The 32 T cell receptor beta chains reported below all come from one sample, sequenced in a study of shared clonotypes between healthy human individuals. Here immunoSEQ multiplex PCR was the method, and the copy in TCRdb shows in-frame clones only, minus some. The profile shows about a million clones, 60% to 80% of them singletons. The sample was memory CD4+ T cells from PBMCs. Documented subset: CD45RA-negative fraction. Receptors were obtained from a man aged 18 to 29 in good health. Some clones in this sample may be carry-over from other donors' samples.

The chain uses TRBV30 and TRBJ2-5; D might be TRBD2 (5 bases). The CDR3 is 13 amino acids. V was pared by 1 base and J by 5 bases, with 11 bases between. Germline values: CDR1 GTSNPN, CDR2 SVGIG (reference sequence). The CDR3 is CAWSAGRGETQYF. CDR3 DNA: TGTGCCTGGAGTGCTGGACGAGGGGAGACCCAGTACTTC.

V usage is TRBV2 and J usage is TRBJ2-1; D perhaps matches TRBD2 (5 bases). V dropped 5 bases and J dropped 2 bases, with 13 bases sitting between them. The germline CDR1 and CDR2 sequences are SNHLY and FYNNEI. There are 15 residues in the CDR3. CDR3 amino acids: CASSRRRTAYNEQFF. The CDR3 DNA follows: TGTGCCAGCAGTCGCAGGAGGACCGCCTACAATGAGCAGTTCTTC.

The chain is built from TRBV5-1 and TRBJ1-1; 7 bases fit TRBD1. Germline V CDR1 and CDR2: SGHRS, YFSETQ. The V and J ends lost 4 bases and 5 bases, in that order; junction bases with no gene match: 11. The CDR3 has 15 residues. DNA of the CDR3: TGCGCCAGCAGCCCACGCGAGGGGGCCGGAACTGAAGCTTTCTTT. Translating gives CASSPREGAGTEAFF.

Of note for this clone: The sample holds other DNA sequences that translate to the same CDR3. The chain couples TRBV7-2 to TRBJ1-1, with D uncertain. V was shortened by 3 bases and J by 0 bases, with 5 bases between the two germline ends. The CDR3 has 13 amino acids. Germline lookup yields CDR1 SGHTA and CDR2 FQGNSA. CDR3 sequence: CASSFRMNTEAFF. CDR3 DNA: TGTGCCAGCAGCTTCCGCATGAACACTGAAGCTTTCTTT. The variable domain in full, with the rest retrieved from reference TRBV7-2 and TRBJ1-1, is GAGVSQSPSNKVTEKGKDVELRCDPISGHTALYWYRQSLGQGLEFLIYFQGNSAPDKSGLPSDRFSAERTGGSVSTLTIQRTQQEDSAVYLCASSFRMNTEAFFGQGTRLTVV.

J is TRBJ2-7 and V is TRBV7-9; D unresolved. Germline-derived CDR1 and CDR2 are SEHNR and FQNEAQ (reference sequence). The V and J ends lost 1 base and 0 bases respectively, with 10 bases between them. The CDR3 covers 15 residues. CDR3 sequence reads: CASSLGRAGSYEQYF. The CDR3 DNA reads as TGTGCCAGCAGCTTAGGACGGGCCGGCTCCTACGAGCAGTACTTC.

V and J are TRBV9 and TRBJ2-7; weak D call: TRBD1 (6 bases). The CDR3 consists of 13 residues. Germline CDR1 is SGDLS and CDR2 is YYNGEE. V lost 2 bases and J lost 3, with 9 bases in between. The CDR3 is CASSVDSLYEQYF. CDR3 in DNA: TGTGCCAGCAGCGTGGACAGCCTCTACGAGCAGTACTTC.

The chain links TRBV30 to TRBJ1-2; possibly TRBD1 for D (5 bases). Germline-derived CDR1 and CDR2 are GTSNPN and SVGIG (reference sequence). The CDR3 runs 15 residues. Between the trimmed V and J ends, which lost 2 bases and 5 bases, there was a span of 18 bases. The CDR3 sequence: CAWSFTLGTAYGYTF. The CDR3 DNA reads TGTGCCTGGAGTTTTACCTTAGGGACCGCATATGGCTACACCTTC.

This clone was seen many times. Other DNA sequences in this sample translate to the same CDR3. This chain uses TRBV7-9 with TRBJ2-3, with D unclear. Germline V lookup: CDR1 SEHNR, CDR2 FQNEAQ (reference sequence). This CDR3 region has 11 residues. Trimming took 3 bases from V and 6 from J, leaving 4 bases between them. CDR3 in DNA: TGTGCCAGCAGCTTTTCCGATACGCAGTATTTT. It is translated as CASSFSDTQYF.

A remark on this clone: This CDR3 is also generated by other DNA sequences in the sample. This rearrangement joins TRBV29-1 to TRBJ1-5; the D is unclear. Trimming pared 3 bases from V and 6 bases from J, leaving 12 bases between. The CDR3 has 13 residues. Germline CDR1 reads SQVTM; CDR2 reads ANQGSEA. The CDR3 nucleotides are TGCAGCGTTGACAGTGGGCTGGGTCAGCCCCAGCATTTT. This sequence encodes CSVDSGLGQPQHF. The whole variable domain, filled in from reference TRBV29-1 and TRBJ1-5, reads SAVISQKPSRDICQRGTSLTIQCQVDSQVTMMFWYRQQPGQSLTLIATANQGSEATYESGFVIDKFPISRPNLTFSTLTVSNMSPEDSSIYLCSVDSGLGQPQHFGDGTRLSIL.

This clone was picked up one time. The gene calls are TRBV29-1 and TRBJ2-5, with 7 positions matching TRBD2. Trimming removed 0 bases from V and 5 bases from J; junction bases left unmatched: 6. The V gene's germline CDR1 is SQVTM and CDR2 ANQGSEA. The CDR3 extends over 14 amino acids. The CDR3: CSVEESLASETQYF. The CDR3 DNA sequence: TGCAGCGTTGAAGAGTCACTAGCGAGCGAGACCCAGTACTTC.

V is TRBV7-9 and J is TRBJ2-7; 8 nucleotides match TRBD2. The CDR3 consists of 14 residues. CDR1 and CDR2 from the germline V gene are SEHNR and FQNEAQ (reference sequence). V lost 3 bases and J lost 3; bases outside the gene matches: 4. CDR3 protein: CASSFGGAGYEQYF. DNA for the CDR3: TGTGCCAGCAGCTTCGGGGGGGCCGGCTACGAGCAGTACTTC. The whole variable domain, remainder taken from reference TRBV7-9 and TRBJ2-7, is DTGVSQNPRHKITKRGQNVTFRCDPISEHNRLYWYRQTLGQGPEFLTYFQNEAQLEKSRLLSDRFSAERPKGSFSTLEIQRTEQGDSAMYLCASSFGGAGYEQYFGPGTRLTVT.

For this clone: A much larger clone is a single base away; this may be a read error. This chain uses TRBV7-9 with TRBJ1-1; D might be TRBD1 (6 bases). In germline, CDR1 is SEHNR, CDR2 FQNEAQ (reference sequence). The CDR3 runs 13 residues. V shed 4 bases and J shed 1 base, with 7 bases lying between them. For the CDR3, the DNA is TGTGCCAGCAGCTCGGACAGGAACACTGAAGCTTTCTTT. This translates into CASSSDRNTEAFF.

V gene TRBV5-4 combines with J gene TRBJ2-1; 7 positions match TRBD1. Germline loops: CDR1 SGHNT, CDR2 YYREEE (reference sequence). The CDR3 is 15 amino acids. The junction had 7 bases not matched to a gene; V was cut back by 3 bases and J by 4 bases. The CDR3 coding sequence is TGTGCCAGCAGCTGGCCGGGGACAGCTTACAATGAGCAGTTCTTC. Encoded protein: CASSWPGTAYNEQFF.

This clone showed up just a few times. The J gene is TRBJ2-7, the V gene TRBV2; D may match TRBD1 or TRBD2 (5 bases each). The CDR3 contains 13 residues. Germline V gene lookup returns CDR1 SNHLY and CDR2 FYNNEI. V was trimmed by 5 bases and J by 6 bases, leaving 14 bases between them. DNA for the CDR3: TGTGCCAGCAGTTTCGTTGACAGCGGCGAGCAGTACTTC. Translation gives CASSFVDSGEQYF.

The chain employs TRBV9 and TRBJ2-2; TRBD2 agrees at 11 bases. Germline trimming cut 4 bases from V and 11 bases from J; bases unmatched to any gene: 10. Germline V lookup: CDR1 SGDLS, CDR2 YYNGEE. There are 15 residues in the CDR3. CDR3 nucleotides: TGTGCCAGCAGCTTGACTAGCGGGGACCTCCGAGAGCTGTTTTTT. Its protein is CASSLTSGDLRELFF.

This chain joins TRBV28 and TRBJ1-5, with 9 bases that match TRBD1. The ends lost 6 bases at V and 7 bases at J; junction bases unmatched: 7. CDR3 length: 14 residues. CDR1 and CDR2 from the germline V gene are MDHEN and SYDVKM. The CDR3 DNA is TGTGCCAGCAGCCCTACAGGGGGCGGACAGCCCCAGCATTTT. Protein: CASSPTGGGQPQHF. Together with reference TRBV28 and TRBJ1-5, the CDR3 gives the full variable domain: DVKVTQSSRYLVKRTGEKVFLECVQDMDHENMFWYRQDPGLGLRLIYFSYDVKMKEKGDIPEGYSVSREKKERFSLILESASTNQTSMYLCASSPTGGGQPQHFGDGTRLSIL.

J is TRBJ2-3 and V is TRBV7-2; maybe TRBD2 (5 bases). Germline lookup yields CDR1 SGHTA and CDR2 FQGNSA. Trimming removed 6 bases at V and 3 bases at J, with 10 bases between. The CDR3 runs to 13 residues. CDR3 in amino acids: CASSFERTDTQYF. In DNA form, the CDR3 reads TGTGCCAGCAGTTTTGAGCGGACAGATACGCAGTATTTT.

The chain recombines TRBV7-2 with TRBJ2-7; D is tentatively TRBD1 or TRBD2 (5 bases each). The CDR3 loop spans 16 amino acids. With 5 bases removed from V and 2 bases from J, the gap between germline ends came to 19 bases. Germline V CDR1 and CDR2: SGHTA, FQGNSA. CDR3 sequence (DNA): TGTGCCAGCAGCCCTCACCCCGGGACGAGCGCCTACGAGCAGTACTTC. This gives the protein CASSPHPGTSAYEQYF.

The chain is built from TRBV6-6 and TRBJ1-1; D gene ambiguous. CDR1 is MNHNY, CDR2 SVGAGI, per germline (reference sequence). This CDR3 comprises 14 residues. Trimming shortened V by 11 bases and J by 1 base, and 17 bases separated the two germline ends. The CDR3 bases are TGTGCCTCCCAAGGGTTGGTGTCGAACACTGAAGCTTTCTTT. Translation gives CASQGLVSNTEAFF.

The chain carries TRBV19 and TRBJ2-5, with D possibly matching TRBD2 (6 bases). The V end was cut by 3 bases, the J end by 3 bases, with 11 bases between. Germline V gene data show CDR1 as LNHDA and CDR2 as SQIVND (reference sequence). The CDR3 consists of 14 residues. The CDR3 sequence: CASSILGGEETQYF. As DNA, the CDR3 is TGTGCCAGTAGTATCCTAGGCGGGGAAGAGACCCAGTACTTC.

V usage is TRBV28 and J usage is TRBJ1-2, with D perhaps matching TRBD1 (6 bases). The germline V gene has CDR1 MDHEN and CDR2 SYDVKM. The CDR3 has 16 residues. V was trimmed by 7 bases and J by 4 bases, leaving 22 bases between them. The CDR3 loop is CASIGQRSDLSYGYTF. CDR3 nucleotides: TGTGCCAGCATAGGACAGCGATCGGACTTGAGCTATGGCTACACCTTC.

CDR3 residues: CATHGDGYTF. DNA of the CDR3: TGTGCCACCCATGGGGATGGCTACACCTTC. The V gene is TRBV6-5, the J gene TRBJ1-2; no clear D gene. Germline V lookup: CDR1 MNHEY, CDR2 SVGAGI. This CDR3 is 10 amino acids long. V lost 10 bases to trimming and J lost 6 bases, with 9 bases between them.

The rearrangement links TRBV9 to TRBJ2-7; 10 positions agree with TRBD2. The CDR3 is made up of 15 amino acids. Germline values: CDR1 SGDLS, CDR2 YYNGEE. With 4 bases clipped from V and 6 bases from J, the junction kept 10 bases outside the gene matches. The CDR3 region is CASSPRASGSSEQYF. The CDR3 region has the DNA TGTGCCAGCAGCCCCAGAGCTAGCGGGAGTAGCGAGCAGTACTTC.

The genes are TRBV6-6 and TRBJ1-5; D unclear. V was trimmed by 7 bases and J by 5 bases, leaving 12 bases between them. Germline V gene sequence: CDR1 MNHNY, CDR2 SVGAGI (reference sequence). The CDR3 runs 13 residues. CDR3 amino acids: CASNPEEDQPQHF. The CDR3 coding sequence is TGTGCCAGCAATCCCGAGGAGGATCAGCCCCAGCATTTT.

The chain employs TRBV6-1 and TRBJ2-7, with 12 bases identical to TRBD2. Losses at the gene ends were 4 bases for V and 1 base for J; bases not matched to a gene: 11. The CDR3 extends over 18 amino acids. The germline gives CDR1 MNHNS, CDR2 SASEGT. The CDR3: CASSGRTSGAGSSYEQYF. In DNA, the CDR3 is TGTGCCAGCAGTGGCAGGACTAGCGGGGCCGGATCTTCCTACGAGCAGTACTTC.

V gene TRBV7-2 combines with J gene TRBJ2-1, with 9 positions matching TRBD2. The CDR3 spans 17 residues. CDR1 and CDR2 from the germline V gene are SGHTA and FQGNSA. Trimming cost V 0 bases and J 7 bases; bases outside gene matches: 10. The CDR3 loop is CASSLAIDPGLANEQFF. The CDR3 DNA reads TGTGCCAGCAGCTTAGCAATTGACCCGGGACTAGCTAATGAGCAGTTCTTC.

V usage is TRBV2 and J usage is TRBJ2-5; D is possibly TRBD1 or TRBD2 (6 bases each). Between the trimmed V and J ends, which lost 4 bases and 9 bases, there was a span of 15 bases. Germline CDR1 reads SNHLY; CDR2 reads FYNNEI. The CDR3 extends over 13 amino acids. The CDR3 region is CASSGGAAVAQYF. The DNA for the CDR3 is TGTGCCAGCAGTGGGGGGGCAGCGGTGGCCCAGTACTTC.

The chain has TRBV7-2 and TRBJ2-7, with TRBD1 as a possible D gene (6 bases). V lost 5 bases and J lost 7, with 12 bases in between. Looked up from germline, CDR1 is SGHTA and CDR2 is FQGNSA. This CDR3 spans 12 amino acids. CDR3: CASSRQAGEQYF. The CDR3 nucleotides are TGTGCCAGCAGCCGACAGGCTGGGGAGCAGTACTTC.

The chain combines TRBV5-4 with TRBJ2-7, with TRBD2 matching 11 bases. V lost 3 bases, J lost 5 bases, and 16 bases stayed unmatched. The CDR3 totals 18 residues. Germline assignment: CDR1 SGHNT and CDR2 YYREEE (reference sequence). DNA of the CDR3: TGTGCCAGCAGCTCAAAAGGGGGTCTAGCGGGAGGAAAGGACGAGCAGTACTTC. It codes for CASSSKGGLAGGKDEQYF.

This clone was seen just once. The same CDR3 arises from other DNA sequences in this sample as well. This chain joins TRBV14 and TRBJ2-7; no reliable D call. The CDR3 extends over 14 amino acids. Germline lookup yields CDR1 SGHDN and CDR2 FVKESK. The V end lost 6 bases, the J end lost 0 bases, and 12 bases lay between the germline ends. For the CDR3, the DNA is TGTGCCAGCAGTCGCGGAACAGTCTCCTACGAGCAGTACTTC. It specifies CASSRGTVSYEQYF.

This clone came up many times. The CDR3 is CASSLQLLNTGELFF. Written as DNA, the CDR3 is TGCGCCAGCAGCCTACAACTGTTGAACACCGGGGAGCTGTTTTTT. This sequence joins TRBV4-1 and TRBJ2-2; D ambiguous. Germline V lookup: CDR1 MGHRA, CDR2 YSYEKL. This CDR3 contains 15 residues. Trimming took 4 bases from V and 1 from J, leaving 10 bases between them.

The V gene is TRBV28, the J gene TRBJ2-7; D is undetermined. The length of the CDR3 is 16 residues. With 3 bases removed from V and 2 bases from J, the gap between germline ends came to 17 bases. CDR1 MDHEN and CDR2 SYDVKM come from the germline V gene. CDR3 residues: CASSFLFRAPTYEQYF. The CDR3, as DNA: TGTGCCAGCAGTTTTTTATTTCGGGCGCCCACCTACGAGCAGTACTTC.